The entry that follows covers one T cell receptor (beta chain) sequence. Chemo-refractory metastatic non-small-cell lung cancer patients received focal radiation with ipilimumab CTLA-4 blockade. The data were obtained in a study of radiotherapy plus CTLA-4 blockade in lung cancer. Study summary: An objective response was seen in roughly 20% of patients, and disease control in less than 40%.

Only in-frame clones appear in the TCRdb table, and some are missing; sequencing was by immunoSEQ multiplex PCR. This table has about 97,000 clones, roughly 79% appearing once. CDR1 SGDLS and CDR2 YYNGEE come from the germline V gene. CDR3 length: 15 amino acids. Trimming cost V 4 bases and J 7 bases; bases outside gene matches: 8. The chain joins TRBV9 to TRBJ1-4, with TRBD1 matching 9 bases. This receptor was taken from a human donor with non-small cell lung cancer who had a partial response to radiotherapy plus ipilimumab. Some clones in this sample may be carry-over from other donors' samples. Sample: peripheral blood, taken from a patient treated with radiotherapy plus ipilimumab. The chain's CDR3 is CASSPRQGESEKLFF. CDR3 DNA sequence: TGTGCCAGCAGCCCCAGACAGGGGGAGAGTGAAAAACTGTTTTTT.